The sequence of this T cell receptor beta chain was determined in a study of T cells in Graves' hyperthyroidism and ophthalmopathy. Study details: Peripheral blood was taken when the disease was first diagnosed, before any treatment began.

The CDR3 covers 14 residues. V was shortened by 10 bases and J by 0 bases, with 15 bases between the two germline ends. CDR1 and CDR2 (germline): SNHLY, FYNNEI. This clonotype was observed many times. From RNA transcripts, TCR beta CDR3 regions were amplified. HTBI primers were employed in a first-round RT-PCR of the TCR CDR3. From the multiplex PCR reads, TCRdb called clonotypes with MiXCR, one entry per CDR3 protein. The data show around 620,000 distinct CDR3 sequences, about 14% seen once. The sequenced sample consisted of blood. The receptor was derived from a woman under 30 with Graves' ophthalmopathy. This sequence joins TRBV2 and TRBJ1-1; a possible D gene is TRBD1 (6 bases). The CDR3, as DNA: TGTGCCACCCTCCGCGGGGGGCTGAACACTGAAGCTTTCTTT. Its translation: CATLRGGLNTEAFF.